These 21 T cell receptor beta chains share one sample of origin, sequenced in a study of blood T cells in healthy people across ages. Primers used in a second PCR of about 7 to 12 cycles were a sample-barcoded 5' primer and a J-beta primer mix. In TCRdb, the 5' RACE reads were re-called with MiXCR into one record per CDR3 protein. The sample has about a million distinct CDR3 sequences, around 54% seen once. Input material: blood. The source is an older woman in good health.

In its sample, this clonotype was seen a few times. This chain uses TRBV7-2 with TRBJ2-3, with 7 bases lining up with TRBD2. The CDR3 totals 12 residues. Trimming at V came to 4 bases and at J to 10 bases, leaving 5 bases not matched to a gene. Germline V lookup: CDR1 SGHTA, CDR2 FQGNSA. Written as DNA, the CDR3 is TGTGCCAGCAGCTCCGGACTAGAGGCGCAGTATTTT. This translates into CASSSGLEAQYF. The full variable domain, in which reference TRBV7-2 and TRBJ2-3 provide the parts outside the CDR3, is GAGVSQSPSNKVTEKGKDVELRCDPISGHTALYWYRQSLGQGLEFLIYFQGNSAPDKSGLPSDRFSAERTGGSVSTLTIQRTQQEDSAVYLCASSSGLEAQYFGPGTRLTVL.

The chain employs TRBV20-1 and TRBJ2-1; 8 bases align to TRBD2. Germline-derived CDR1 and CDR2 are DFQATT and SNEGSKA (reference sequence). The J segment lost 7 bases and the V segment lost 6 bases, leaving 17 bases of the junction unmatched. The CDR3 contains 16 residues. The CDR3 loop reads CSASSRGGGLFNEQFF. The CDR3 nucleotides are TGCAGTGCCAGTAGCCGGGGGGGAGGGTTGTTTAATGAGCAGTTCTTC.

The V gene is TRBV12-3 or TRBV12-4, the J gene TRBJ2-5; D possibly corresponds to TRBD2 (6 bases). The V end lost 6 bases, the J end lost 5 bases, and 16 bases lay between the germline ends. The CDR3 sequence is 14 residues long. The CDR3 loop reads CASSPGVPRETQYF. The CDR3 DNA reads as TGTGCCAGCAGCCCGGGAGTCCCCCGGGAGACCCAGTACTTC.

The rearrangement uses TRBV6-2 or TRBV6-3 and TRBJ2-7; TRBD1 aligns across 7 bases. The CDR3 consists of 13 residues. From germline, CDR1 is MNHEY and CDR2 SVGEGT. After removal of 7 bases from V and 1 base from J, the junction contained 4 bases not matched to a gene. The CDR3 is CASIRQGSYEQYF. In DNA form, the CDR3 reads TGTGCCAGCATCCGACAGGGATCCTACGAGCAGTACTTC.

This chain links TRBV29-1 with TRBJ2-5; either TRBD1 or TRBD2 may fit D (5 bases each). Germline V lookup: CDR1 SQVTM, CDR2 ANQGSEA. This CDR3 contains 15 residues. V dropped 0 bases and J dropped 11 bases, with 22 bases sitting between them. DNA of the CDR3: TGCAGCGTTGAAGATCTGGGACCCACGTCCAATGAGCAGTACTTC. As protein: CSVEDLGPTSNEQYF.

CDR3 DNA: TGTGCCAGTACCCAACTAGCGGGAGGTGGAGATACGCAGTATTTT. Residues: CASTQLAGGGDTQYF. This chain joins TRBV19 and TRBJ2-3; 12 nucleotides match TRBD2. V shed 7 bases and J 5 bases; nucleotides not matched to a gene: 7. The CDR3 is 15 residues long. CDR1 is LNHDA, CDR2 SQIVND, per germline (reference sequence). The variable domain in full, completed from reference TRBV19 and TRBJ2-3, reads DGGITQSPKYLFRKEGQNVTLSCEQNLNHDAMYWYRQDPGQGLRLIYYSQIVNDFQKGDIAEGYSVSREKKESFPLTVTSAQKNPTAFYLCASTQLAGGGDTQYFGPGTRLTVL.

The rearrangement links TRBV15 to TRBJ2-3; D unresolved. Germline V lookup: CDR1 LNHNV, CDR2 YYDKDF (reference sequence). The CDR3 has 13 residues. Trimming cost V 0 bases and J 8 bases, with 9 bases left between them. CDR3 sequence (DNA): TGTGCCACCAGCAGAGACGGCGTAGGTACGCAGTATTTT. Its translation is CATSRDGVGTQYF. Looking up the rest from reference TRBV15 and TRBJ2-3 gives the full variable domain: DAMVIQNPRYQVTQFGKPVTLSCSQTLNHNVMYWYQQKSSQAPKLLFHYYDKDFNNEADTPDNFQSRRPNTSFCFLDIRSPGLGDTAMYLCATSRDGVGTQYFGPGTRLTVL.

This clonotype was seen only a few times. V and J are TRBV6-1 and TRBJ2-7, with TRBD2 matching 9 bases. Looked up from germline, CDR1 is MNHNS and CDR2 is SASEGT. V shed 3 bases, J shed 0 bases, and the junction held 6 bases outside the gene matches. The CDR3 covers 16 residues. CDR3: CASSDLSGRSSYEQYF. DNA for the CDR3: TGTGCCAGCAGTGACCTTAGCGGGAGAAGCTCCTACGAGCAGTACTTC.

The V and J genes are TRBV12-3 or TRBV12-4 and TRBJ1-2; 7 bases are shared with TRBD1. The CDR3 loop spans 18 amino acids. Trimming cost V 6 bases and J 5 bases; bases outside gene matches: 21. The CDR3 sequence is CASSYRGQNGYHLYGYTF. CDR3 DNA: TGTGCCAGCAGCTACCGGGGACAGAATGGGTATCATCTATATGGCTACACCTTC.

This clonotype was recorded once. CDR3 DNA sequence: TGTGCCAGCAGTTACGACTCGGGACTATTGGGCTACGAGCAGTACTTC. The encoded protein is CASSYDSGLLGYEQYF. The rearrangement joins TRBV6-6 to TRBJ2-7, with TRBD2 matching 7 bases. The length of the CDR3 is 16 residues. The ends lost 2 bases at V and 3 bases at J; junction bases unmatched: 10. From germline, CDR1 is MNHNY and CDR2 SVGAGI (reference sequence).

This clonotype came up once. In nucleotides, the CDR3 is TGTGCCAGCAGCCAAGATGTAGTAACCTACGAGCAGTACTTC. Protein: CASSQDVVTYEQYF. The chain links TRBV3-1 to TRBJ2-7; no reliable D call. CDR1 is LGHDT and CDR2 is YNNKEL in the germline V gene (reference sequence). V was cut by 0 bases and J by 2 bases, with 8 bases left in between. The CDR3 consists of 14 residues.

There are a few counts of this clonotype. The chain recombines TRBV5-1 with TRBJ1-5; D possibly corresponds to TRBD1 (6 bases). This CDR3 has 13 amino acids. Germline CDR1 and CDR2: SGHRS and YFSETQ. Trimming stripped 4 bases from V and 6 bases from J, with 11 bases between. The CDR3 loop reads CASSRDIGQPQHF. The CDR3 region has the DNA TGCGCCAGCAGCCGGGACATCGGTCAGCCCCAGCATTTT.

The chain has TRBV28 and TRBJ2-4; D possibly matches TRBD1 or TRBD2 (5 bases each). The CDR3 spans 14 residues. Trimming removed 8 bases at V and 8 bases at J, with 19 bases between. Germline V CDR1 and CDR2: MDHEN, SYDVKM. This chain's CDR3 is CASGIQMGVDIQYF. The CDR3 coding sequence is TGTGCCAGCGGGATACAAATGGGGGTGGACATTCAGTACTTC.

This chain uses TRBV7-2 with TRBJ2-7; the match to TRBD1 covers 9 bases. The germline CDR1 and CDR2 sequences are SGHTA and FQGNSA. CDR3 length equals 15 residues. V was clipped by 5 bases and J by 2 bases; unmatched bases: 7. The CDR3 sequence: CASSQGQGAAYEQYF. For the CDR3, the DNA is TGTGCCAGCAGCCAGGGACAGGGTGCAGCCTACGAGCAGTACTTC.

The rearrangement uses TRBV15 and TRBJ2-5; D is possibly TRBD1 (6 bases). Trimming shortened V by 3 bases and J by 5 bases, and 16 bases separated the two germline ends. CDR1 and CDR2 (germline): LNHNV, YYDKDF (reference sequence). The CDR3 has 15 amino acids. CDR3 amino acids: CATSSDRPAWETQYF. CDR3 nucleotide sequence: TGTGCCACCAGCAGTGACAGGCCCGCCTGGGAGACCCAGTACTTC.

Remarks on this clonotype: This may come from a read error, since a much larger clone is one base off. The chain combines TRBV29-1 with TRBJ2-3; 13 bases align to TRBD2. V shed 5 bases and J 9 bases; nucleotides not matched to a gene: 11. The V gene's germline CDR1 is SQVTM and CDR2 ANQGSEA. The CDR3 is made up of 15 amino acids. The CDR3 loop reads CSVSGLAGTGGTQYF. The CDR3 DNA reads as TGCAGCGTTTCGGGACTAGCGGGAACGGGGGGGACGCAGTATTTT.

The chain employs TRBV29-1 and TRBJ1-2, with D hard to call. The V end lost 3 bases, the J end lost 8 bases, and 16 bases lay between the germline ends. The germline CDR1 and CDR2 sequences are SQVTM and ANQGSEA. CDR3 length: 13 residues. CDR3 protein: CSVDPGTKLGYTF. In DNA form, the CDR3 reads TGCAGCGTTGACCCGGGTACGAAGTTGGGCTACACCTTC. The variable domain in full, completed from reference TRBV29-1 and TRBJ1-2, reads SAVISQKPSRDICQRGTSLTIQCQVDSQVTMMFWYRQQPGQSLTLIATANQGSEATYESGFVIDKFPISRPNLTFSTLTVSNMSPEDSSIYLCSVDPGTKLGYTFGSGTRLTVV.

This chain uses TRBV5-6 with TRBJ2-7, with D uncertain. The CDR3 length is 14 residues. Per the germline V gene, CDR1 is SGHDT and CDR2 is YYEEEE. Trimming took 7 bases from V and 0 from J, leaving 14 bases between them. CDR3 region: CASALRWSSYEQYF. CDR3 sequence (DNA): TGTGCCAGCGCCTTAAGGTGGAGCTCCTACGAGCAGTACTTC.

The rearrangement uses TRBV10-3 and TRBJ2-7; no definite D call. The CDR3 has 12 residues. Trimming cost V 10 bases and J 0 bases, with 10 bases left between them. Germline loops: CDR1 ENHRY, CDR2 SYGVKD. Here the CDR3 DNA reads TGTGCCACCCGGGCAGACTCCTACGAGCAGTACTTC. It codes for CATRADSYEQYF.

Of note for this clonotype: One junction end does not reproduce the germline sequence, and a read error may be involved. This chain links TRBV7-9 with TRBJ2-7, with a weak D call TRBD2 (6 bases). The CDR3 sequence is 14 residues long. CDR1 and CDR2 (germline): SEHNR, FQNEAQ (reference sequence). The CDR3 bases are TGTGCCAGCAGCTTGGTCGCTAGCGACTACGAGCACTACTTC. Encoded protein: CASSLVASDYEHYF.

This clonotype occurred many times. The gene calls are TRBV5-1 and TRBJ2-3; D possibly corresponds to TRBD2 (6 bases). This CDR3 is built from 15 residues. V was pared by 0 bases and J by 0 bases, with 8 bases between. Germline values: CDR1 SGHRS, CDR2 YFSETQ. As DNA, the CDR3 is TGCGCCAGCAGCTTGGGGGGACTCAGCACAGATACGCAGTATTTT. Translated: CASSLGGLSTDTQYF.